This T cell receptor (beta chain) appears in the sequencing data of a study of blood T cell repertoires in COVID-19. Produced via immunoSEQ multiplex PCR; TCRdb's table is partial and in-frame only. The table records roughly 140,000 clones, under 90% of them present only once. The germline CDR1 and CDR2 sequences are MDHEN and SYDVKM. The CDR3 loop spans 15 amino acids. V lost 4 bases, J lost 5 bases, and 3 bases stayed unmatched. The genes are TRBV28 and TRBJ1-6, with 9 bases that match TRBD1. The source is a human donor in a cohort sampled during active COVID-19. Specimen: peripheral blood. The CDR3 region has the DNA TGTGCCAGCAGTTCGGGACAGGGTAATAATTCACCCCTCCACTTT. Amino acid sequence: CASSSGQGNNSPLHF.